Listed below are T cell receptor beta chains from one sample, sequenced in a study of beta chain features in type 1 diabetes. The repertoire was sequenced with immunoSEQ multiplex PCR; TCRdb's copy has only in-frame clones and lacks some. Altogether hundreds of thousands of clones are present, 11% to 15% being singletons, with the ten largest covering 0.035% to 0.045%. The sample was naive CD4+ T cells from blood. These receptors were obtained from a man between 18 and 29 years old with type 1 diabetes. CDR3s include the opening cysteine and the closing phenylalanine or tryptophan. The D gene is left open where the match is weak.

CDR3 protein	D gene	V gene
CASRSLQGIDYGYTF	NA	TRBV6-5
CSVEEGTSGDQPQHF	NA	TRBV29-1
CASKGSSGSTYEQYF	TRBD2	TRBV27
CASSKISGVYNEQFF	TRBD2	TRBV9
CASSRDGRSVDTQYF	NA	TRBV5-1
CASSLDWNQPQHF	NA	TRBV18
CASSLEGSNAYNEQFF	NA	TRBV7-2
CASRAGQGTYEQYF	NA	TRBV6-1
CASGLARGELFF	NA	TRBV12-5
CASSVDEGTTDTQYF	NA	TRBV9
CASSHKVKNSNQPQHF	NA	TRBV23-1
CAWSVQGDQPQHF	NA	TRBV30
CASSLTGANTGELFF	TRBD1	TRBV5-6
CASRAGLGGQYF	NA	TRBV6-1
CSARFSYGYTF	NA	TRBV20-1
CASSDAGDIYEQYF	NA	TRBV2
CAWSSQGNQPQHF	NA	TRBV30
CASSATGRILRF	NA	TRBV2
CASSPREADGSNQPQHF	NA	TRBV9
CASSLALGLGETQYF	NA	TRBV5-4
CASSLGRPTDQPQHF	NA	TRBV7-9
CASSSRTGGAGNEQFF	TRBD1	TRBV18
CASSLSTSGSNEQFF	TRBD2	TRBV5-1
CASSPSPTGGDYGYTF	TRBD1	TRBV4-2
CASSTYRREQFF	NA	TRBV27
CASSRPSGANTGELFF	TRBD2	TRBV18
CASSRKGGSYNEQFF	NA	TRBV7-2
CSVVVAGNEQFF	NA	TRBV29-1
CASSPRPSGSDEQFF	TRBD2	TRBV9
CASSFDRGGFTEAFF	TRBD1	TRBV5-1
CTSSQRQGANSPLHF	NA	TRBV1
CASSQGLAAYEQYF	TRBD2	TRBV5-1
CSASRLDEQFF	NA	TRBV20-1
CAWSRKRESQFF	NA	TRBV30
CASSYSLYSNQPQHF	NA	TRBV6-5
CAWEGGGTEAFF	NA	TRBV30
CASSPTSTVFYEQYF	NA	TRBV5-1
CASSPWAGVNSPLHF	NA	TRBV4-1
CASSSTDRESIQYF	TRBD1	TRBV5-4
CRFPNQPQHF	NA	TRBV20-1
CAWSVGGYNEQFF	NA	TRBV30
CASSHRGQQNEKLFF	NA	TRBV4-3
CSVGSASGANVLTF	NA	TRBV29-1
CAISEYENTGELFF	NA	TRBV10-3
CASSRTGTGLQETQYF	TRBD1	TRBV9
CASSFAGRAGANVLTF	TRBD2	TRBV7-9